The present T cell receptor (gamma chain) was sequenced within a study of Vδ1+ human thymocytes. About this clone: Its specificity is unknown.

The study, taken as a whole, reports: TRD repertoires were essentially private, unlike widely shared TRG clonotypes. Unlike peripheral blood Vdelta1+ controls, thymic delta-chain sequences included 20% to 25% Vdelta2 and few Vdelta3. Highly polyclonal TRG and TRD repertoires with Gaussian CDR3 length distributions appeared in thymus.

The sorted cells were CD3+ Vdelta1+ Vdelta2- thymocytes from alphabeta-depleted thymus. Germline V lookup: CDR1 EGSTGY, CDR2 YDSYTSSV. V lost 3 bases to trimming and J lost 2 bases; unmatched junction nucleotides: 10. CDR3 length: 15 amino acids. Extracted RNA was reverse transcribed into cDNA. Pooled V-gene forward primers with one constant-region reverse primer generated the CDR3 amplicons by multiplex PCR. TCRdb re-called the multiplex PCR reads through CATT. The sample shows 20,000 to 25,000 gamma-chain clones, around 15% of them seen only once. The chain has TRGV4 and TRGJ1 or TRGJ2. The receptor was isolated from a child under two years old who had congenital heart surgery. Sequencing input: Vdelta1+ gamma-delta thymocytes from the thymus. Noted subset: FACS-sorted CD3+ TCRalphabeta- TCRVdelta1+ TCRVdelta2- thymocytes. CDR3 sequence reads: CATWDYRLDYYKKLF. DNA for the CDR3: TGTGCCACCTGGGATTACCGATTGGATTATTATAAGAAACTCTTT.